This T cell receptor beta chain is drawn from a study of lymphopenia after photon versus proton radiotherapy. Whole-study findings and limits: Relative stability marked proton patients; photon patients lost diversity and naive cells. After the lymphocyte nadir, photon-treated repertoires showed oligoclonal expansion, especially of CD8+ Temra cells.

Profiling relied on immunoSEQ multiplex PCR, and the TCRdb table lists in-frame clones only, not all of them. The data contain tens of thousands of clones, about 82% of them seen just once; the ten biggest clones take up approximately 10%. Turning to this clone: What it binds is not known.

Per germline, CDR1 SGHTS and CDR2 YDEGEE. The CDR3 is made up of 14 amino acids. V shed 4 bases, J shed 7 bases, and the junction held 3 bases outside the gene matches. The sequence was collected from a woman in her seventies with pancreatic cancer. Some clones in this sample may be carry-over from other donors' samples. This chain links TRBV5-8 with TRBJ2-7, with 15 bases matching TRBD2. Sample: peripheral blood, taken from a patient treated with proton-based radiotherapy. The CDR3 region has the DNA TGTGCCAGCAGCATGGGACTAGCGGGAGGAGAGCAGTACTTC. Translation gives CASSMGLAGGEQYF.